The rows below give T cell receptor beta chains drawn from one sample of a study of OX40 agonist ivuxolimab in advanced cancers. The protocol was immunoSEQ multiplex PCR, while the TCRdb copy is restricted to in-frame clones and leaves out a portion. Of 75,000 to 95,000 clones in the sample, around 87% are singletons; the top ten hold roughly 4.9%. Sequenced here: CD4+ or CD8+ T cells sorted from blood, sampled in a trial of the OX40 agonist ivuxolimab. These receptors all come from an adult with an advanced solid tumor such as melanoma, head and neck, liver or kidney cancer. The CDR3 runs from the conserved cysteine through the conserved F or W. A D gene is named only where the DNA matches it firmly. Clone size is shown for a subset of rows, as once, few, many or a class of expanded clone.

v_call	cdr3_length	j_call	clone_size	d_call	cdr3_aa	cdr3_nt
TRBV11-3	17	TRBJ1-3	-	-	CASSTTVGGSSGNTIYF	TGTGCCAGCAGCACAACGGTGGGCGGGAGCTCTGGAAACACCATATATTTT
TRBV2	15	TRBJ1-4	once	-	CASSLQGFESEKLFF	TGTGCCAGCAGTTTACAGGGTTTCGAGTCGGAAAAACTGTTTTTT
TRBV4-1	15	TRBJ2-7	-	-	CASSQTPSGGYEQYF	TGCGCCAGCAGCCAAACACCGAGTGGGGGCTACGAGCAGTACTTC
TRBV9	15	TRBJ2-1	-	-	CASSVGGVTHNEQFF	TGTGCCAGCAGCGTAGGGGGGGTCACCCACAATGAGCAGTTCTTC
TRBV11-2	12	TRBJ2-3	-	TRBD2	CASSLNAGGQYF	TGTGCCAGCAGCTTAAACGCGGGAGGGCAGTATTTT
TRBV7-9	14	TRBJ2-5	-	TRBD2	CASSEQPSGKVGYF	TGTGCCAGCAGCGAACAGCCTAGCGGGAAAGTCGGGTACTTC
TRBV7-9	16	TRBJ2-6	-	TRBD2	CASLAGVLQGANVLTF	TGTGCCAGCCTAGCGGGAGTCCTGCAAGGGGCCAACGTCCTGACTTTC
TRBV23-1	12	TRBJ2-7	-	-	CASSQSGYEQYF	TGCGCCAGCAGTCAATCCGGGTACGAGCAGTACTTC
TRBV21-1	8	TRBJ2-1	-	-	CAGDEQFF	TGTGCAGGCGATGAGCAGTTCTTC
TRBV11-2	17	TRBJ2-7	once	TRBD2	CASSPRPRLAGVYEQYF	TGTGCCAGCAGCCCACGCCCCCGACTAGCGGGAGTATACGAGCAGTACTTC
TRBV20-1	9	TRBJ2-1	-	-	CSNYNEQFF	TGCAGTAACTACAATGAGCAGTTCTTC
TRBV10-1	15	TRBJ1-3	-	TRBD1	CASSERDRSRNTIYF	TGCGCCAGCAGTGAAAGGGACAGGAGCCGAAACACCATATATTTT
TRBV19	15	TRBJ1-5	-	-	CASSIAGLGNQPQHF	TGTGCCAGTAGTATCGCGGGGCTGGGCAATCAGCCCCAGCATTTT
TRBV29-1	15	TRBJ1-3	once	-	CSGGTTGFSGNTIYF	TGCAGCGGGGGTACCACGGGGTTCTCTGGAAACACCATATATTTT
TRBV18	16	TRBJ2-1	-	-	CASSPPGRGAKNEQFF	TGTGCCAGCTCACCACCCGGCAGGGGGGCGAAGAATGAGCAGTTCTTC
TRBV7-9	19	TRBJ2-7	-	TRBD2	CASSPLAPRKRELGYEQYF	TGTGCCAGCAGCCCCCTGGCGCCCCGAAAGCGGGAATTAGGCTACGAGCAGTACTTC
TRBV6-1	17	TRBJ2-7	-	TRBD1	CASSEGHRPDRNYEQYF	TGTGCCAGCAGTGAGGGACACCGTCCGGACAGGAACTACGAGCAGTACTTC
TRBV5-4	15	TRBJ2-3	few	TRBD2	CASTLALAGTDTQYF	TGTGCCAGCACCCTTGCCCTAGCGGGCACAGATACGCAGTATTTT
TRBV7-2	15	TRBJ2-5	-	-	CASSIEQGYTGTQYF	TGTGCCAGCAGCATTGAACAGGGATATACAGGGACCCAGTACTTC
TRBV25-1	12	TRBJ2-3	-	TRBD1	CASRTGSDTQYF	TGTGCCAGCAGGACAGGGTCAGATACGCAGTATTTT
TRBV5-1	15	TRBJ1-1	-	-	CASSPTVIGGTEAFF	TGCGCCAGCAGCCCAACGGTAATCGGAGGGACTGAAGCTTTCTTT
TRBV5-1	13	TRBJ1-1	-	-	CASSSVRDTEAFF	TGCGCCAGCAGCAGCGTGAGGGATACTGAAGCTTTCTTT
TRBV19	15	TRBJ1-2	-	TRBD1	CASSTDSGTDYGYTF	TGTGCCAGTAGCACAGATTCCGGGACAGACTATGGCTACACCTTC
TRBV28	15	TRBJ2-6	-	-	CASSLSGAGANVLTF	TGTGCCAGCAGTTTATCGGGGGCTGGGGCCAACGTCCTGACTTTC
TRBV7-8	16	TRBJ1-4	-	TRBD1	CASSTTGGTTNEKLFF	TGTGCCAGCAGTACCACAGGGGGCACAACTAATGAAAAACTGTTTTTT
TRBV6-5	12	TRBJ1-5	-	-	CASSTVNQPQHF	TGTGCCAGCAGTACAGTCAATCAGCCCCAGCATTTT
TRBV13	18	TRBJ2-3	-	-	CASSLTGSGLWGTDTQYF	TGTGCCAGCAGCTTGACGGGCAGCGGCCTCTGGGGCACAGATACGCAGTATTTT
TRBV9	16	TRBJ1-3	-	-	CASSVYSGVPGNTIYF	TGTGCCAGCAGCGTTTACTCGGGCGTTCCTGGAAACACCATATATTTT
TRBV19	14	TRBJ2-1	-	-	CASRRGGSYNEQFF	TGTGCCAGTAGGCGGGGTGGGTCCTACAATGAGCAGTTCTTC
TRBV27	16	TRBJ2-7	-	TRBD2	CASSAHTSGTSYEQYF	TGTGCCAGCAGTGCCCATACTAGCGGGACTAGCTACGAGCAGTACTTC
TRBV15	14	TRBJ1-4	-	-	CATSRDRGVEKLFF	TGTGCCACCAGCAGAGATCGTGGGGTTGAAAAACTGTTTTTT
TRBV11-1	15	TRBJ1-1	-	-	CASSQRTWLNTEAFF	TGTGCCAGCAGCCAAAGGACATGGCTGAACACTGAAGCTTTCTTT
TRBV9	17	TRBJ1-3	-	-	CASSVTSGTDSGNTIYF	TGTGCCAGCAGCGTAACCTCCGGGACGGACTCTGGAAACACCATATATTTT
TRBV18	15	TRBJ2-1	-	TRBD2	CASSPSGISYNEQFF	TGTGCCAGCTCACCCAGCGGGATCTCCTACAATGAGCAGTTCTTC
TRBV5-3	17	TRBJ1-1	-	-	CARSLNFSLQSNTEAFF	TGTGCCAGAAGCTTGAACTTCTCCTTACAATCGAACACTGAAGCTTTCTTT
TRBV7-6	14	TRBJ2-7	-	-	CASSGAGPPYEQYF	TGTGCCAGCAGTGGGGCAGGGCCCCCCTACGAGCAGTACTTC
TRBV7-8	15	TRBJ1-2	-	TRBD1	CASSPRGDRVSGYTF	TGTGCCAGCAGCCCCCGTGGAGACAGGGTGTCTGGCTACACCTTC
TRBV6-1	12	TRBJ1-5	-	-	CASSERLQPQHF	TGTGCCAGCAGTGAGAGGCTTCAGCCCCAGCATTTT
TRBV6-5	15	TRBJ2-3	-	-	CASSYGRGYTDTQYF	TGTGCCAGCAGTTACGGGCGGGGATACACAGATACGCAGTATTTT
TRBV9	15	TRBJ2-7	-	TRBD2	CASSVATAGGYEQYF	TGTGCCAGCAGCGTAGCTACAGCGGGAGGTTACGAGCAGTACTTC
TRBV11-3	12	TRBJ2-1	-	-	CASSLGDRLQFF	TGTGCCAGCAGCTTAGGAGACCGGCTCCAGTTCTTC
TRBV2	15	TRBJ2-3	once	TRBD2	CASSVLTSGADTQYF	TGTGCCAGCAGTGTTTTGACTAGCGGGGCAGATACGCAGTATTTT